The entry that follows covers one T cell receptor beta chain sequence. The antigen it recognizes is unknown. Base quality data are lacking; no much larger clone is found one base away. CDR1 MNHNS and CDR2 SASEGT were looked up in the germline V gene. Reading from cysteine to phenylalanine, the CDR3 counts 13 amino acids. The entry retains the CDR3 DNA only, 39 bases that are in frame from base 1. The trim is 6 bases for V and 5 bases for J, with a gap of 13 bases between the germline ends. Memory CD4+ T cells, defined as all CD4+ cells except CD45RA+CCR7+CD95- naive cells, were FACS-sorted on a FACSAria III to over 95% purity. Healthy donor blood was obtained from blood donation centers in Switzerland. Total CD4+ T cells and monocytes were enriched by positive selection with CD4 and CD14 magnetic microbeads. CD8+, CD14+, CD16+, CD56+, CD19+ and CD25-bright cells were excluded before sorting. To assess in vivo expansion of bacteria-reactive clonotypes, total memory CD4+ T cells from a couple of blood donors were sequenced directly ex vivo. Peripheral blood mononuclear cells were isolated from donor blood using Ficoll-Paque Plus.

Deep-level sequencing was performed on ex vivo total memory CD4+ samples, with a detection sensitivity of one cell in 200,000. Genomic DNA was extracted from cell pellets with the QIAamp DNA Micro Kit, and its quantity and purity were checked by spectrophotometry. The immunoSEQ multiplex PCR assay was used to amplify the TCR Vbeta CDR3 regions. The amplicons were sequenced on the Illumina HiSeq platform. Retrieved sequences were 87 nucleotides long and contained the CDR3 region. Per the original workflow: A unique productive TCR Vbeta nucleotide sequence was defined as a clonotype and was quantified by productive template frequency from ImmunoSEQ Analyzer V3.0. A threshold set at the top 5th percentile of each frequency-ranked repertoire was used to define expanded clonotypes. Repertoire overlap was calculated as Chao-Jaccard with the R package fossil and was visualized by nonmetric multidimensional scaling with the R package MASS. The clones in this table, taken by TCRdb from immuneACCESS, are in-frame only. Not every clone is retained; where verified, under half of the shortfall comes from an unresolved V gene, and the cause of the rest is unknown. The V and J calls and clone size are taken from that table; D and trimming were inferred from the DNA. Across this sample there are under 35,000 clones, with approximately 82% seen only once. The ten largest clones take up around 1.7% of the sample.

This sample is part of a study of human CD4 T cells and Enterobacteriaceae (TCRdb year 2020). Results the study describes overall, beyond this receptor: The reactivity of ex vivo clonotypes was inferred solely through the matching of nucleotide sequences to CFSE-low cultures from the same donors. Compared with specific clonotypes, broadly cross-reactive clonotypes seemed more expanded ex vivo, with 11 of 19 and 21 of 34 falling in the top 5%.

Sequences were obtained from memory CD4+ T cells from blood. The cell subset or site label of this sample denotes: total memory CD4 T cells sorted directly ex vivo, unstimulated. The rearrangement joined TRBV6-1 to TRBJ2-5; the D call could be TRBD1 or TRBD2, with each sharing 5 bases. The origin of this receptor is a human donor in good health. The encoded CDR3 is CASSSRGAETQYF. The nucleotides read TGTGCCAGCAGCTCCAGAGGGGCCGAGACCCAGTACTTC.